This entry lists 30 T cell receptor beta chains sequenced from one sample in a study of esophageal squamous cell carcinoma under preoperative chemotherapy. This sample's time point: after preoperative PTX-NDP chemotherapy. MiXCR was run by TCRdb on the PCR reads, yielding one entry per CDR3 protein. The sample holds 32,000 or so distinct CDR3 sequences, 40% to 65% seen once. The sample here was taken from a patient given preoperative chemotherapy. These receptors were collected from a human donor with esophageal squamous cell carcinoma. The donor label of this sample is uncertain.

This rearrangement joins TRBV6-1 to TRBJ2-5, with D perhaps matching TRBD2 (5 bases). The length of the CDR3 is 14 residues. The germline V and J ends were trimmed by 3 bases and 5 bases, with 13 bases remaining between them. In germline, CDR1 is MNHNS, CDR2 SASEGT. CDR3 sequence (DNA): TGTGCCAGCAGTGATCGCGGCGGGTGGGAGACCCAGTACTTC. It is translated as CASSDRGGWETQYF.

The chain combines TRBV27 with TRBJ1-4, with TRBD1 as a possible D gene (5 bases). The CDR3 spans 15 residues. V lost 0 bases, J lost 5 bases, and 10 bases lay in between. The germline V gene encodes CDR1 MNHEY and CDR2 SMNVEV (reference sequence). CDR3 DNA sequence: TGTGCCAGCAGTTTATCGGGGGGGGGAAATGAAAAACTGTTTTTT. Its translation is CASSLSGGGNEKLFF.

This clonotype showed up just a few times. The genes are TRBV6-1 and TRBJ2-3, with 8 positions matching TRBD2. The trim removed 6 bases at V and 5 bases at J, leaving 16 bases unmatched. Germline-derived CDR1 and CDR2 are MNHNS and SASEGT. The CDR3 length is 17 residues. CDR3 coding DNA: TGTGCCAGCAGATTTCGTCTGAGCGGGAGCGACGGAGATACGCAGTATTTT. This sequence encodes CASRFRLSGSDGDTQYF.

A remark on this clonotype: One junction end does not reproduce the germline sequence, and a read error may be involved. J is TRBJ2-3 and V is TRBV7-2, with 8 bases matching TRBD2. The CDR3 is made up of 15 amino acids. Germline V lookup: CDR1 SGHTA, CDR2 FQGNSA. The chain's CDR3 is CASSAVGGAPDTQFF. The CDR3 DNA reads as TGTGCCAGCAGCGCTGTCGGGGGGGCCCCCGATACGCAGTTTTTT.

The rearrangement uses TRBV25-1 and TRBJ2-1, with TRBD2 matching over 9 bases. CDR3 length: 16 amino acids. V was pared by 6 bases and J by 9 bases, with 15 bases of the junction left unmatched. CDR1 MGHDK and CDR2 SYGVNS come from the germline V gene. CDR3 nucleotides: TGTGCCAGCAGCGTAGCGGGAGTTGTTAAAGTCGGTGAGCAGTTCTTC. This codes for CASSVAGVVKVGEQFF.

Comment on this clonotype: The CDR3 carries no conserved terminal phenylalanine or tryptophan, so it likely arises from a read error. The DNA is omitted, as the CDR3 cannot be located on it reliably, and the CDR3 follows TCRdb's listing. The chain has TRBV11-3 and TRBJ2-5; the table's D call TRBD2 went unverified against the DNA. The CDR3 spans 14 residues, counting both ends. Germline-derived CDR1 and CDR2 are SGHNT and YENEEA. This CDR3 is CASSTGLGGASRYL.

A remark on this clonotype: Since the CDR3 does not end with the conserved phenylalanine or tryptophan, this likely comes from a read error. Because the CDR3's place on the DNA is in doubt, the DNA is left out and the CDR3 is given as listed by TCRdb. The chain couples TRBV7-2 to TRBJ2-5; whether TRBD1, the table's D call, matches the DNA was not checked. Germline CDR1 and CDR2: SGHTA and FQGNSA. The CDR3 spans 14 residues, counting both ends. The CDR3 sequence is CASGSYGGQETRLS.

V usage is TRBV7-2 and J usage is TRBJ2-2; D remains unclear. The germline V gene has CDR1 SGHTA and CDR2 FQGNSA. This CDR3 is 14 amino acids long. V shed 3 bases and J shed 5 bases, with 10 bases lying between them. The CDR3 region has the DNA TGTGCCAGCAGCTTGCACCGGAATACCGGGGAGCTGTTTTTT. Protein product: CASSLHRNTGELFF. The whole variable domain, remainder taken from reference TRBV7-2 and TRBJ2-2, is GAGVSQSPSNKVTEKGKDVELRCDPISGHTALYWYRQSLGQGLEFLIYFQGNSAPDKSGLPSDRFSAERTGGSVSTLTIQRTQQEDSAVYLCASSLHRNTGELFFGEGSRLTVL.

There are many counts of this clonotype. The gene calls are TRBV25-1 and TRBJ2-1, with 8 bases aligning to TRBD2. This CDR3 region has 14 residues. The trim removed 5 bases at V and 2 bases at J, leaving 2 bases unmatched. The germline V gene has CDR1 MGHDK and CDR2 SYGVNS. CDR3 protein: CASSLGLAYNEQFF. The CDR3 nucleotides are TGTGCCAGCAGTCTGGGACTAGCCTACAATGAGCAGTTCTTC.

This clonotype showed up many times. The rearrangement joins TRBV7-6 to TRBJ2-1, with D hard to call. With the DNA end fitting TRBJ2-7 better, the J assignment may be wrong. The CDR3 has 12 residues. Germline assignment: CDR1 SGHVS and CDR2 FNYEAQ. Here the CDR3 reads CASSSLDDEQYF. The CDR3 DNA is TGTGCCAGCAGCTCCCTTGACGATGAGCAGTACTTC.

As concerns this clonotype: A read error may produce the germline difference seen at one junction end. V is TRBV7-3 and J is TRBJ2-3; D possibly corresponds to TRBD1 (6 bases). CDR3 length: 17 residues. The germline V gene encodes CDR1 SGHTA and CDR2 FQGTGA. The CDR3 DNA sequence: TGTGCCAGCAGCCTCAAACTGGGGCTGGGGGACAAAGATACGCAGTATTTC. Its protein product is CASSLKLGLGDKDTQYF. Full variable domain (outside the CDR3, taken from reference TRBV7-3 and TRBJ2-3): GAGVSQTPSNKVTEKGKYVELRCDPISGHTALYWYRQSLGQGPEFLIYFQGTGAADDSGLPNDRFFAVRPEGSVSTLKIQRTERGDSAVYLCASSLKLGLGDKDTQYFGPGTRLTVL.

Regarding this clonotype: As the CDR3 is not closed by the conserved phenylalanine or tryptophan, this likely results from a read error. The rearrangement links TRBV7-2 to TRBJ2-5; D gene uncertain. The CDR3 covers 12 residues. CDR1 is SGHTA and CDR2 is FQGNSA in the germline V gene. V was cut by 5 bases and J by 5 bases, with 9 bases left in between. The CDR3 nucleotides are TGTGCCAGCAGCACAGTCACCGAGACCCAGTACCCC. Its translation is CASSTVTETQYP.

This clonotype has only one observation. Sequence at one end of the junction differs from germline and may be a read error. J is TRBJ2-5 and V is TRBV11-2; 7 nucleotides align to TRBD2. The germline V gene encodes CDR1 SGHAT and CDR2 FQNNGV. The CDR3 loop spans 13 amino acids. This CDR3 reads CASSCGAGETQYF. In nucleotides, the CDR3 is TGTGCCAGCAGCTGCGGGGCGGGAGAGACGCAGTATTTC.

Note on this clonotype: At one end the junction does not follow the germline gene, possibly because of a read error. V is TRBV7-2 and J is TRBJ2-5; D call uncertain. Germline V gene data show CDR1 as SGHTA and CDR2 as FQGNSA. The CDR3 spans 14 residues. The CDR3 spells CASSLGSVPESQYF. CDR3 nucleotides: TGTGCCAGCAGCTTAGGTTCGGTGCCAGAGTCCCAATACTTC.

This chain links TRBV7-2 with TRBJ2-1, with 12 bases that match TRBD2. Germline CDR1 and CDR2: SGHTA and FQGNSA. CDR3 length: 15 amino acids. J gave up 7 bases and V 5 bases, and 6 bases lay outside the gene matches. In DNA, the CDR3 is TGTGCCAGCAGCGGGACTAGCGGGTTGCGGAATGAGCAGTTCTTC. It codes for CASSGTSGLRNEQFF.

This clonotype was seen only once. At one of its ends the junction is not consistent with the germline gene, which may arise from a read error. V is TRBV7-2 and J is TRBJ2-5; D possibly corresponds to TRBD2 (7 bases). The CDR3 covers 15 residues. Germline lookup yields CDR1 SGHTA and CDR2 FQGNSA. CDR3 sequence reads: CAGGRGGGGTDTQYF. Here the CDR3 DNA reads TGTGCCGGGGGCCGGGGCGGGGGAGGCACAGATACGCAGTATTTC.

On this clonotype itself: A read error may account for a junction end that differs from germline. The rearrangement joins TRBV6-1 to TRBJ2-4, with 8 positions matching TRBD2. Germline lookup yields CDR1 MNHNS and CDR2 SASEGT. The CDR3 has 16 residues. CDR3 region: CASSVSGGCGTNTQYF. As DNA, the CDR3 is TGTGCCAGCAGTGTCTCGGGGGGGTGCGGCACAAACACTCAGTATTTC.

This clonotype was counted ten times or more. In nucleotides, the CDR3 is TGTGCCAGTAGTATCTACAGGGGGCAATACAATGAGCAGTTCTTC. Amino acids: CASSIYRGQYNEQFF. The chain combines TRBV19 with TRBJ2-1; 9 bases map to TRBD1. Germline CDR1 and CDR2: LNHDA and SQIVND (reference sequence). CDR3 length: 15 residues. The V and J ends lost 3 bases and 4 bases, in that order; junction bases with no gene match: 4.

This clonotype is classed as medium-sized. This chain joins TRBV6-5 and TRBJ2-5, with D possibly TRBD2 on 5 matching bases. The germline V gene encodes CDR1 MNHEY and CDR2 SVGAGI. The CDR3 loop spans 15 amino acids. With 7 bases removed from V and 4 bases from J, the gap between germline ends came to 19 bases. CDR3 protein: CASTKTVGVGETQYF. CDR3 DNA: TGTGCCAGCACCAAAACGGTCGGGGTAGGAGAGACCCAGTACTTC.

Comments on this clonotype: One end of the junction does not line up with germline, which may come from a read error. The rearrangement uses TRBV7-6 and TRBJ2-4; D may correspond to TRBD1 or TRBD2 (5 bases each). CDR1 SGHVS and CDR2 FNYEAQ come from the germline V gene. The CDR3 loop spans 15 amino acids. CDR3 residues: CGRGSGPRAKDTQYF. The DNA for the CDR3 is TGTGGCCGCGGCTCGGGGCCCAGAGCCAAAGACACGCAGTACTTT.

As to this clonotype: Given the absence of the conserved phenylalanine or tryptophan at the CDR3 end, a read error is likely. Because the CDR3's place on the DNA is in doubt, the DNA is left out and the CDR3 is given as listed by TCRdb. This rearrangement joins TRBV12-3 or TRBV12-4 to TRBJ2-6; the table's D call, TRBD2, was not checked against the DNA. The CDR3 extends over 8 residues, inclusive of both ends. The CDR3 loop reads CASSLASG.

This clonotype is categorized as medium-sized. The chain has TRBV12-3 or TRBV12-4 and TRBJ2-1; D remains unclear. Deletions cut 10 bases from V and 5 bases from J, with 15 bases between. The CDR3 consists of 13 residues. The CDR3 protein is CATIGQNNNEQFF. CDR3 coding DNA: TGTGCCACCATAGGGCAGAACAACAATGAGCAGTTCTTC.

As for this clonotype: Mismatch with germline at one junction end may stem from a read error. The chain carries TRBV7-2 and TRBJ2-2; the D gene is possibly TRBD1 (6 bases). This CDR3 is built from 17 residues. Germline V gene sequence: CDR1 SGHTA, CDR2 FQGNSA. The CDR3 DNA follows: TGTGCCAGCAGCTTGGGGGCCGGGACCCTAAACACAGGGGAGCTGTTTTTT. Translating it yields CASSLGAGTLNTGELFF.

Turning to this clonotype: One junction end disagrees with the germline gene, perhaps due to a read error. The CDR3 sequence: CASSLETDELFF. The CDR3 nucleotides read TGTGCCAGCAGCTTAGAAACTGATGAGCTGTTTTTC. The rearrangement uses TRBV7-8 and TRBJ2-2; D is undetermined. The CDR3 covers 12 residues. The germline V gene has CDR1 SGHVS and CDR2 FQNEAQ.

This chain links TRBV6-1 with TRBJ2-1; D is perhaps TRBD1 or TRBD2 (6 bases each). The assigned J gene may be wrong: the sequence end matches TRBJ2-7 better. This CDR3 comprises 15 residues. Germline lookup yields CDR1 MNHNS and CDR2 SASEGT. CDR3 amino acids: CASSEGGDTTYEQYF. CDR3 bases: TGTGCCAGCAGTGAAGGGGGGGACACCACCTACGAGCAGTACTTC.

CDR3 nucleotide sequence: TGTGCCAGCAGCCGCCTAGAGGCGGTAAGCACCGAGGCGCAGTATTTT. Amino acid sequence: CASSRLEAVSTEAQYF. The V gene is TRBV7-8, the J gene TRBJ2-2; D uncertain. The DNA end lines up better with TRBJ2-3; the J call may be wrong. The CDR3 has 16 residues. Germline V gene lookup returns CDR1 SGHVS and CDR2 FQNEAQ.

About this clonotype itself: An end of the junction does not agree with germline; a read error may underlie this. The CDR3 sequence is CGSGSRLGAKDTQYF. The DNA for the CDR3 is TGTGGCAGCGGCTCGAGGCTGGGGGCCAAAGACACGCAGTACTTC. The rearrangement joins TRBV7-8 to TRBJ2-4, with D perhaps TRBD1 (6 bases). There are 15 residues in the CDR3. The germline CDR1 and CDR2 sequences are SGHVS and FQNEAQ.

This clonotype was seen more than once but under ten times. This chain uses TRBV10-3 with TRBJ2-3, with 15 bases fitting TRBD2. Germline CDR1 is ENHRY and CDR2 is SYGVKD. The length of the CDR3 is 16 residues. With 2 bases clipped from V and 3 bases from J, the junction kept 0 bases outside the gene matches. The CDR3 sequence: CAISEGTSGGTDTQYF. The CDR3, as DNA: TGTGCCATCAGTGAGGGGACTAGCGGGGGGACAGATACGCAGTATTTT.

This clonotype was observed a handful of times. The chain has TRBV4-3 and TRBJ2-7, with D possibly matching TRBD1 (6 bases). Per germline, CDR1 LGHNA and CDR2 YSLEER. Between the trimmed V and J ends, which lost 0 bases and 5 bases, there was a span of 20 bases. There are 17 residues in the CDR3. CDR3 nucleotides: TGCGCCAGCAGCCAAGAATGGGACACGGAAATTTCCGACGAGCAGTACTTC. This sequence encodes CASSQEWDTEISDEQYF.

The rearrangement uses TRBV11-2 and TRBJ2-6, with D tentatively TRBD1 (7 bases). Trimming shortened V by 4 bases and J by 3 bases, and 13 bases separated the two germline ends. Germline V gene data show CDR1 as SGHAT and CDR2 as FQNNGV. The CDR3 loop spans 16 amino acids. CDR3 in amino acids: CASSSYRGGGANVLTF. The CDR3 DNA reads TGTGCCAGCAGCTCTTACAGGGGAGGTGGGGCCAACGTCCTGACTTTC.